The next 25 T cell receptor beta chains were all read from a single sample in a study of human T cells and chemical hapten exposure. TCRdb itself ran the RACE reads through MiXCR, one entry per CDR3 protein. The sample carries 120,000 or so distinct CDR3 sequences, roughly 13% recorded once. The time point here: patch test 1, 2 weeks after DPC sensitization. Described treatment: therapeutic diphenylcyclopropenone sensitization with weekly scalp DPC. Sequencing used whole blood, obtained in connection with sensitization to the hapten diphenylcyclopropenone (DPC). Receptors were obtained from a man younger than 35 with alopecia areata. Some clones in this sample may be carry-over from other donors' samples.

Of note for this clonotype: This may stem from a read error, because a much larger clone lies one nucleotide away. The chain has TRBV2 and TRBJ2-1; possibly TRBD1 for D (6 bases). Germline-derived CDR1 and CDR2 are SNHLY and FYNNEI. The CDR3 is 13 amino acids. In DNA form, the CDR3 reads TGTGGCAGCAGTGCAAGGGGGTACAATGAGCAGTTCTTC. Protein: CGSSARGYNEQFF.

The CDR3 DNA reads TGTGCCAGCAGCAGAGGGACGAACACTGAAGCTTTCTTT. Its translation: CASSRGTNTEAFF. This rearrangement joins TRBV11-3 to TRBJ1-1, with D possibly being TRBD1 (5 bases). The germline CDR1 and CDR2 sequences are SGHNT and YENEEA. The CDR3 consists of 13 residues. With 5 bases removed from V and 1 base from J, the gap between germline ends came to 8 bases.

The rearrangement joins TRBV20-1 to TRBJ2-3; 10 nucleotides agree with TRBD2. From germline, CDR1 is DFQATT and CDR2 SNEGSKA (reference sequence). After removal of 5 bases from V and 2 bases from J, the junction contained 10 bases not matched to a gene. The CDR3 spans 16 residues. CDR3 coding DNA: TGCAGTGCTCGCTCCTTACTAGCGGGGTACACAGATACGCAGTATTTT. Protein product: CSARSLLAGYTDTQYF.

This clonotype was counted ten times or more. The chain joins TRBV6-2 or TRBV6-3 to TRBJ1-5; the D gene is possibly TRBD1 (5 bases). The ends were cut back, 6 bases at V and 4 bases at J, with 19 bases in the middle. In germline, CDR1 is MNHEY, CDR2 SVGEGT. This CDR3 comprises 16 residues. In nucleotides, the CDR3 is TGTGCCAGCAGGCCCCGATTCGGAAAGGGGAATCAGCCCCAGCATTTT. Translation: CASRPRFGKGNQPQHF.

The chain has TRBV7-2 and TRBJ2-1; TRBD2 matches 13 bases. Germline V gives CDR1 SGHTA, CDR2 FQGNSA. The trim removed 1 base at V and 7 bases at J, leaving 1 base unmatched. CDR3 length: 15 residues. Written as DNA, the CDR3 is TGTGCCAGCAGCTTAGGGGGACTAGCGGGAAATGAGCAGTTCTTC. Protein: CASSLGGLAGNEQFF.

In DNA form, the CDR3 reads TGCAGCGTTGAGGAGGGTATGAACACTGAAGCTTTCTTT. Translation: CSVEEGMNTEAFF. The chain has TRBV29-1 and TRBJ1-1; D not resolved. Germline assignment: CDR1 SQVTM and CDR2 ANQGSEA. The CDR3 extends over 13 amino acids. V dropped 3 bases and J dropped 0 bases, with 8 bases sitting between them.

This clonotype was found a few times. This chain links TRBV19 with TRBJ1-6; D perhaps matches TRBD1 (6 bases). The V gene's germline CDR1 is LNHDA and CDR2 SQIVND (reference sequence). The CDR3 extends over 14 amino acids. Trimming removed 3 bases at V and 8 bases at J, with 11 bases between. DNA for the CDR3: TGTGCCAGTAGTATCTTGGGGGGCGATTCACCCCTCCACTTT. Amino acid sequence: CASSILGGDSPLHF.

The CDR3 reads CASSSILGANYGYTF. The CDR3 DNA is TGTGCCAGCAGCAGCATCCTGGGGGCCAACTATGGCTACACCTTC. The gene calls are TRBV5-6 and TRBJ1-2; D might be TRBD1 (6 bases). The germline V gene has CDR1 SGHDT and CDR2 YYEEEE. This CDR3 is built from 15 residues. V was clipped by 4 bases and J by 2 bases, with 15 bases between them. The whole variable domain, remainder taken from reference TRBV5-6 and TRBJ1-2, is DAGVTQSPTHLIKTRGQQVTLRCSPKSGHDTVSWYQQALGQGPQFIFQYYEEEERQRGNFPDRFSGHQFPNYSSELNVNALLLGDSALYLCASSSILGANYGYTFGSGTRLTVV.

This clonotype appeared a few times. The genes are TRBV9 and TRBJ1-6; D unclear. In germline, CDR1 is SGDLS, CDR2 YYNGEE. The V end was cut by 4 bases, the J end by 0 bases, with 23 bases between. There are 20 residues in the CDR3. The CDR3 sequence: CASSPPDHLTTSSYNSPLHF. The CDR3 DNA reads as TGTGCCAGCAGCCCTCCGGACCACTTAACAACGAGCTCCTATAATTCACCCCTCCACTTT.

Only one count was recorded for this clonotype. This chain connects TRBV7-2 to TRBJ1-5; D gene ambiguous. CDR1 and CDR2 (germline): SGHTA, FQGNSA. V was clipped by 8 bases and J by 0 bases, with 8 bases between them. The CDR3 is made up of 13 amino acids. The CDR3: CASGRYSNQPQHF. CDR3 nucleotide sequence: TGTGCCAGCGGCCGGTATAGCAATCAGCCCCAGCATTTT.

In nucleotides, the CDR3 is TGTGCCAGCAGCCCCACGGGGAGGGGAACCTACGAGCAGTACTTC. Its protein product is CASSPTGRGTYEQYF. This chain connects TRBV7-2 to TRBJ2-7, with 7 bases fitting TRBD2. The CDR3 has 15 amino acids. Looked up from germline, CDR1 is SGHTA and CDR2 is FQGNSA. The junction had 9 bases not matched to a gene; V was cut back by 5 bases and J by 2 bases.

The chain carries TRBV20-1 and TRBJ2-7; 9 bases are shared with TRBD2. Germline trimming cut 3 bases from V and 3 bases from J; bases unmatched to any gene: 6. The CDR3 is made up of 14 amino acids. Germline-derived CDR1 and CDR2 are DFQATT and SNEGSKA (reference sequence). The DNA of the CDR3 is TGCAGTGCTAGTCAGCTAGCGGGGTTCTACGAGCAGTACTTC. Its translation is CSASQLAGFYEQYF.

The gene calls are TRBV20-1 and TRBJ1-1; D might be TRBD1 (6 bases). Between the trimmed V and J ends, which lost 6 bases and 1 base, there was a span of 12 bases. CDR1 is DFQATT, CDR2 SNEGSKA, per germline (reference sequence). This CDR3 is built from 13 residues. CDR3 amino acids: CSAKDRQNTEAFF. CDR3 bases: TGCAGTGCCAAGGACAGACAGAACACTGAAGCTTTCTTT.

The J gene is TRBJ2-1, the V gene TRBV2; D uncertain. Germline V gene sequence: CDR1 SNHLY, CDR2 FYNNEI. The CDR3 is 13 residues long. V lost 7 bases and J 6 bases, leaving 13 bases between the germline ends. Written as DNA, the CDR3 is TGTGCCAGCACTCTTGAGGCGAGCAATGAGCAGTTCTTC. As protein: CASTLEASNEQFF.

The chain uses TRBV29-1 and TRBJ2-7; D possibly uses TRBD1 or TRBD2 (5 bases each). This CDR3 is built from 12 residues. The germline V gene encodes CDR1 SQVTM and CDR2 ANQGSEA. Trimming stripped 3 bases from V and 6 bases from J, with 12 bases between. The CDR3 is CSVDEGRGEQYV. The CDR3 DNA reads as TGCAGCGTTGACGAGGGTAGGGGCGAGCAGTACGTC.

Worth noting for this clonotype: Since a much larger clone is just one base distant, this may be a read error. The chain joins TRBV6-2 or TRBV6-3 to TRBJ1-1; TRBD1 might be the D (5 bases). The CDR3 runs 15 residues. Germline CDR1 and CDR2: MNHEY and SVGEGT. In DNA form, the CDR3 reads TGTGTCAGCAGTTACGGAGGGACTTGGAACACTGAAGCTTTCTTT. Its protein is CVSSYGGTWNTEAFF.

This clonotype has a handful of counts. The chain joins TRBV20-1 to TRBJ1-2; D perhaps matches TRBD1 (5 bases). V dropped 0 bases and J dropped 8 bases, with 13 bases sitting between them. This CDR3 has 13 residues. Germline V gene sequence: CDR1 DFQATT, CDR2 SNEGSKA (reference sequence). Here the CDR3 DNA reads TGCAGTGCTAGAGATTGGGGGTTGAGCGGCTACACCTTC. Residues: CSARDWGLSGYTF.

The chain uses TRBV19 and TRBJ2-1; tentative D call: TRBD2 (6 bases). Germline-derived CDR1 and CDR2 are LNHDA and SQIVND (reference sequence). V lost 10 bases to trimming and J lost 5 bases, with 24 bases between them. The CDR3 contains 16 residues. In DNA form, the CDR3 reads TGTGCCACCAGCCGTTCTGGGACTCTGCCTGACAATGAGCAGTTCTTC. This sequence encodes CATSRSGTLPDNEQFF.

This clonotype has only a few counts. The chain uses TRBV19 and TRBJ1-3; D gene unclear. From germline, CDR1 is LNHDA and CDR2 SQIVND (reference sequence). The CDR3 is 15 amino acids. Trimming cost V 4 bases and J 0 bases, with 10 bases left between them. The CDR3 bases are TGTGCCAGTAGTACGGGATCCAGCTCTGGAAACACCATATATTTT. Its protein product is CASSTGSSSGNTIYF. The full variable domain, in which reference TRBV19 and TRBJ1-3 provide the parts outside the CDR3, is DGGITQSPKYLFRKEGQNVTLSCEQNLNHDAMYWYRQDPGQGLRLIYYSQIVNDFQKGDIAEGYSVSREKKESFPLTVTSAQKNPTAFYLCASSTGSSSGNTIYFGEGSWLTVV.

In this sample, this clonotype turned up a few times. CDR3 sequence (DNA): TGCAGTGCTCCGCGGAGCGCAAACAATGAGCAGTTCTTC. Translated, it gives CSAPRSANNEQFF. The V and J genes are TRBV20-1 and TRBJ2-1; the D is unclear. The CDR3 consists of 13 residues. CDR1 is DFQATT, CDR2 SNEGSKA, per germline (reference sequence). Trimming stripped 5 bases from V and 5 bases from J, with 13 bases between.

In its sample, this clonotype was seen a few times. V gene TRBV6-2 or TRBV6-3 combines with J gene TRBJ2-7; D is uncertain. The CDR3 has 14 amino acids. Germline CDR1 and CDR2: MNHEY and SVGEGT. V gave up 6 bases and J gave up 2 bases, with 14 bases separating them. The CDR3 here is CASRERREPYEQYV. Written as DNA, the CDR3 is TGTGCCAGCAGGGAGAGAAGGGAACCCTACGAGCAGTACGTC.

Only a few counts were recorded for this clonotype. The V and J genes are TRBV3-1 and TRBJ2-3, with 11 bases that match TRBD2. Per the germline V gene, CDR1 is LGHDT and CDR2 is YNNKEL (reference sequence). CDR3 length: 18 residues. V shed 1 base and J 2 bases; nucleotides not matched to a gene: 8. CDR3 DNA: TGTGCCAGCAGCCAAGCTCCTAGCGGGGGGACTGACACAGATACGCAGTATTTT. Encoded protein: CASSQAPSGGTDTDTQYF.

A few counts support this clonotype. The rearrangement links TRBV15 to TRBJ1-6; D is perhaps TRBD1 (5 bases). Germline-derived CDR1 and CDR2 are LNHNV and YYDKDF (reference sequence). The CDR3 sequence is 15 residues long. The ends were cut back, 0 bases at V and 5 bases at J, with 8 bases in the middle. The CDR3 DNA reads TGTGCCACCAGCAGAGATCCAGGGAATAATTCACCCCTCCACTTT. This sequence encodes CATSRDPGNNSPLHF.

In this sample, this clonotype turned up many times. V and J are TRBV2 and TRBJ1-1; TRBD1 matches 7 bases. The V gene's germline CDR1 is SNHLY and CDR2 FYNNEI. The CDR3 is 14 amino acids. Losses at the gene ends were 6 bases for V and 0 bases for J; bases not matched to a gene: 4. CDR3 nucleotides: TGTGCCAGCAGCAGACAGGGTCTGAACACTGAAGCTTTCTTT. Its protein product is CASSRQGLNTEAFF.

In its sample, this clonotype ranks as medium-sized. The chain carries TRBV7-2 and TRBJ1-1; D gene ambiguous. Trimming took off 4 bases at V and 4 bases at J, with 13 bases between the two ends. The CDR3 loop spans 14 amino acids. Germline CDR1 is SGHTA and CDR2 is FQGNSA. The CDR3 DNA reads as TGTGCCAGCAGCTCATGGGCGGCCGCCACTGAAGCTTTCTTT. It is translated as CASSSWAAATEAFF.